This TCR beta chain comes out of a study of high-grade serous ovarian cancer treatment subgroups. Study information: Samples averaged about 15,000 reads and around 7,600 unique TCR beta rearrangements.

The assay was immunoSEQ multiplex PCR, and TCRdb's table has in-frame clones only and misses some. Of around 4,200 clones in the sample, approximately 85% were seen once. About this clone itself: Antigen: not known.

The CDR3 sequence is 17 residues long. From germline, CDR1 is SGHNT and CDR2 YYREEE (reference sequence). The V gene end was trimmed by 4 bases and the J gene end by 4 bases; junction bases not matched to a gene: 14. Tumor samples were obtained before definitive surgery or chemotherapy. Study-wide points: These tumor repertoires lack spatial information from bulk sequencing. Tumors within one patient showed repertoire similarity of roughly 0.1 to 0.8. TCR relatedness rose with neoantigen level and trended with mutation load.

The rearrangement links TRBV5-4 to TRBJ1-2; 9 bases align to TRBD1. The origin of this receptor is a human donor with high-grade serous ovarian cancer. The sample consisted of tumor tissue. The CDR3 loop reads CASSPSGTGRGSYGYTF. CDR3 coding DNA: TGTGCCAGCAGCCCCTCCGGGACAGGGCGAGGTAGCTATGGCTACACCTTC. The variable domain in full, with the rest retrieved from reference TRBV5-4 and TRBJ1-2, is ETGVTQSPTHLIKTRGQQVTLRCSSQSGHNTVSWYQQALGQGPQFIFQYYREEENGRGNFPPRFSGLQFPNYSSELNVNALELDDSALYLCASSPSGTGRGSYGYTFGSGTRLTVV.